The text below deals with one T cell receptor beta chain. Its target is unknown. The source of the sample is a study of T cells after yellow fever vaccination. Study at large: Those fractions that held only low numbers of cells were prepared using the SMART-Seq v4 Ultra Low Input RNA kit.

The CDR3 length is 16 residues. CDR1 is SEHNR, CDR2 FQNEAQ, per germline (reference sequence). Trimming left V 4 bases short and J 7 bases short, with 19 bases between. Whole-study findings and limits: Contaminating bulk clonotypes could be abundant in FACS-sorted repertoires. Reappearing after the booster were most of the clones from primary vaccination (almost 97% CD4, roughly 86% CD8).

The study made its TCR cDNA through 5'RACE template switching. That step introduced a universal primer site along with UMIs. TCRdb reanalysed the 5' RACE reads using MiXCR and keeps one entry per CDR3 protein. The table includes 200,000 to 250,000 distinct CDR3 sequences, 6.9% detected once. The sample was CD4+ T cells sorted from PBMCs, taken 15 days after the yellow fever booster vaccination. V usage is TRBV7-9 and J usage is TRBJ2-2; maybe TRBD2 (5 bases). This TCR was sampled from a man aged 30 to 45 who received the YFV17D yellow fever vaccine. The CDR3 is CASSWTGPGNGGELFF. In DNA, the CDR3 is TGTGCCAGCAGCTGGACGGGTCCCGGGAACGGCGGGGAGCTGTTTTTT.